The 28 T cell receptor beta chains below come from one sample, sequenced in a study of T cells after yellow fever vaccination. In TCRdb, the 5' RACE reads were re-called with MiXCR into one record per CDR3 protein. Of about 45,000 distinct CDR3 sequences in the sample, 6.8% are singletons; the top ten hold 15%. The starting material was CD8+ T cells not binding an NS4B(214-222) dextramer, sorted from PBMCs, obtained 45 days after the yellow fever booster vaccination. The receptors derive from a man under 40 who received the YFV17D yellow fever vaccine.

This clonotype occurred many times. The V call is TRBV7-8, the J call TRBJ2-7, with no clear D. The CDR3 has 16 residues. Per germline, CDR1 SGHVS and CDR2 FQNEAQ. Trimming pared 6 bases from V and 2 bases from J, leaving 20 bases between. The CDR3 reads CASSPSLGRTPYEQYF. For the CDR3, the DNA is TGTGCCAGCAGTCCAAGCCTTGGGCGGACCCCCTACGAGCAGTACTTC.

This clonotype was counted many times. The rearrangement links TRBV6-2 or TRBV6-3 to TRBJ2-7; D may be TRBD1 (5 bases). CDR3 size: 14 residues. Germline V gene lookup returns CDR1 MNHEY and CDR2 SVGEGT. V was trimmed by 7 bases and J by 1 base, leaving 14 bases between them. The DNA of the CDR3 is TGTGCCAGCAAAACAGGAGATGAATCCTACGAGCAGTACTTC. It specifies CASKTGDESYEQYF.

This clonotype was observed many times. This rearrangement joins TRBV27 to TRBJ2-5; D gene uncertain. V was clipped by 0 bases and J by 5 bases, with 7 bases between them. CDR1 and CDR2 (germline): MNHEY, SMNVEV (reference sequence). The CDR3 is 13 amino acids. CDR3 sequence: CASSLSGLETQYF. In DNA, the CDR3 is TGTGCCAGCAGTTTATCAGGGTTGGAGACCCAGTACTTC.

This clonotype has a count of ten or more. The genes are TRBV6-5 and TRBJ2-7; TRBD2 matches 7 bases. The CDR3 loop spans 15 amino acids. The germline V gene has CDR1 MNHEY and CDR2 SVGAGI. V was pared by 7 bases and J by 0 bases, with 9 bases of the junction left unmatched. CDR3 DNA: TGTGCCAGCACCACGAGGCGGGAGAACTCCTACGAGCAGTACTTC. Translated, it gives CASTTRRENSYEQYF.

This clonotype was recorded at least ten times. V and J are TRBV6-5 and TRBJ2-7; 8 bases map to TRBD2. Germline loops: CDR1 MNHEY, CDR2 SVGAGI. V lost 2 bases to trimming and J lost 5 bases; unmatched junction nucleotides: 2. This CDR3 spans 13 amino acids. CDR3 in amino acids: CASSYLSGNEQYF. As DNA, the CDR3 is TGTGCCAGCAGTTACCTTAGCGGGAACGAGCAGTACTTC.

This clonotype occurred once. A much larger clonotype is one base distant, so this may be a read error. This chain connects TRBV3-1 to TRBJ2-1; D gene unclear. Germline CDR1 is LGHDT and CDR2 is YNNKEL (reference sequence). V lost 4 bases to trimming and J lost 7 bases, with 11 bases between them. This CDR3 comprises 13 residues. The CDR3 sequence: CASSPLLRNEQFF. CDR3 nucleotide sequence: TGTGCCAGCAGCCCATTGCTAAGGAATGAGCAGTTCTTC.

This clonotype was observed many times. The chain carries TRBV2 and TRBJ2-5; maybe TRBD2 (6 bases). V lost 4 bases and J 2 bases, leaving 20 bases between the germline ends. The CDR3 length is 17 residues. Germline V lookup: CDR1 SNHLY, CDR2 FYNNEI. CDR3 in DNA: TGTGCCAGCAGTGCCACCAGCGTTTGGAGGGAACAAGAGACCCAGTACTTC. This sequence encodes CASSATSVWREQETQYF.

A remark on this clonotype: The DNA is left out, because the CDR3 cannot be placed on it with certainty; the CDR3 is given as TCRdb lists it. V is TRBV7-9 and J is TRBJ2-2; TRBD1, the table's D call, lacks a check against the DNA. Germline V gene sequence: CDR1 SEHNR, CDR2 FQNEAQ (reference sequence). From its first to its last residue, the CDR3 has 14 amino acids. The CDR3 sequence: CARSFGPGSGELFF.

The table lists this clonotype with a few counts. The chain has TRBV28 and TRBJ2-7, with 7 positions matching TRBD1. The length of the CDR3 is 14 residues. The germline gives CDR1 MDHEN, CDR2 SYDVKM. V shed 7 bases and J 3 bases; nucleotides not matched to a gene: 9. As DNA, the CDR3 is TGTGCCAGCACTGAGAAGGGGGCCAGCTACGAGCAGTACTTC. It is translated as CASTEKGASYEQYF.

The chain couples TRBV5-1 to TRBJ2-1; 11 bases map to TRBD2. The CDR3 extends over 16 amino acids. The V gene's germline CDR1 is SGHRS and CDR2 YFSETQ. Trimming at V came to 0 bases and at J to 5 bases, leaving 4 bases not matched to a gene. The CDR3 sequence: CASSLVGTSGNNEQFF. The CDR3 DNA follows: TGCGCCAGCAGCTTGGTGGGGACTAGCGGAAACAATGAGCAGTTCTTC.

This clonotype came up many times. Here the CDR3 reads CASSLARTSGLYEQYF. CDR3 sequence (DNA): TGTGCCAGCAGCTTAGCCCGGACTAGCGGACTCTACGAGCAGTACTTC. This chain joins TRBV7-2 and TRBJ2-7, with 10 bases identical to TRBD2. Per the germline V gene, CDR1 is SGHTA and CDR2 is FQGNSA. V lost 0 bases and J lost 3; bases outside the gene matches: 5. The CDR3 length is 16 residues. The full variable domain, completed using reference TRBV7-2 and TRBJ2-7, is GAGVSQSPSNKVTEKGKDVELRCDPISGHTALYWYRQSLGQGLEFLIYFQGNSAPDKSGLPSDRFSAERTGGSVSTLTIQRTQQEDSAVYLCASSLARTSGLYEQYFGPGTRLTVT.

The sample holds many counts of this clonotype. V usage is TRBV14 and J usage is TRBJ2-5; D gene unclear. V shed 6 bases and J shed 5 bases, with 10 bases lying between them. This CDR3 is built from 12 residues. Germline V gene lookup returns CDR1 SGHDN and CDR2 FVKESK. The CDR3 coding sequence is TGTGCCAGCAGGAGTAGATCGGAGACCCAGTACTTC. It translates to CASRSRSETQYF.

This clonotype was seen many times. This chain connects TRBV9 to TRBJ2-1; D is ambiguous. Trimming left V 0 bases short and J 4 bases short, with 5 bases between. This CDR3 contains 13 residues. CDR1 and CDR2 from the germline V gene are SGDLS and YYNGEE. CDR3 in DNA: TGTGCCAGCAGCGTAGCTACGTACAATGAGCAGTTCTTC. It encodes CASSVATYNEQFF.

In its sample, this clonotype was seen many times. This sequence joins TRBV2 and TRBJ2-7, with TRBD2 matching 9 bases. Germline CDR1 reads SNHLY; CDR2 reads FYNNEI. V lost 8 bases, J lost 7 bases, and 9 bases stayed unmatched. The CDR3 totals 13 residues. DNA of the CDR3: TGTGCCAGCGTGATAGGGCTAGCGGGAGAGCAGTACTTC. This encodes CASVIGLAGEQYF.

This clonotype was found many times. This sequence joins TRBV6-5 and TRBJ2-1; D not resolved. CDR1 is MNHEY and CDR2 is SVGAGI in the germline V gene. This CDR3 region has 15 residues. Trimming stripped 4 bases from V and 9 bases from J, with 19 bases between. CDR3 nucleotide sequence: TGTGCCAGCAGTTCCTACGGCATCCGGCTCCTTGAGCAGTTCTTC. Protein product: CASSSYGIRLLEQFF.

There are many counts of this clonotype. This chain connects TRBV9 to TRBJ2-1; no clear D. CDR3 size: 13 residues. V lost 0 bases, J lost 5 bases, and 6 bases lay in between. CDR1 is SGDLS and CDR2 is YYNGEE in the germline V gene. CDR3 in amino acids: CASSVGHHNEQFF. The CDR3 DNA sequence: TGTGCCAGCAGCGTAGGACACCACAATGAGCAGTTCTTC.

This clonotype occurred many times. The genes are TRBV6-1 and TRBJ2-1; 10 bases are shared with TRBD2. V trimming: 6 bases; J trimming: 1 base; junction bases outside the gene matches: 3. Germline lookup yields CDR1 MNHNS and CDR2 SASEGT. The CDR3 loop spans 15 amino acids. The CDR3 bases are TGTGCCAGCAGCCGGACTAGCGGTTCCTACAATGAGCAGTTCTTC. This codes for CASSRTSGSYNEQFF.

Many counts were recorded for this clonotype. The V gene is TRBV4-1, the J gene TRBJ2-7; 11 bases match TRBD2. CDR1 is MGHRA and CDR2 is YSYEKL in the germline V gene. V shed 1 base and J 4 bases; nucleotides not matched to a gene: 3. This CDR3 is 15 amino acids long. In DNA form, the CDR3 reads TGCGCCAGCAGCCAAGTACTAGCGGGAGATTACGAGCAGTACTTC. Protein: CASSQVLAGDYEQYF.

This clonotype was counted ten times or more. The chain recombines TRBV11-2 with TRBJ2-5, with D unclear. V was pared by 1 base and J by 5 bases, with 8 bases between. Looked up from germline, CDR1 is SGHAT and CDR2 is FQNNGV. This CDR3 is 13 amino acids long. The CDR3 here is CASSLGGYETQYF. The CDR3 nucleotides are TGTGCCAGCAGCTTAGGGGGATACGAGACCCAGTACTTC.

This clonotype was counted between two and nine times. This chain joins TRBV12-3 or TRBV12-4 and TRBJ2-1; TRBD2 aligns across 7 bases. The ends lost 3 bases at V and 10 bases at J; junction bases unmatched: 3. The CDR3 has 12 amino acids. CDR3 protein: CASSLVGLEQFF. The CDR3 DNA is TGTGCCAGCAGTTTGGTGGGACTAGAGCAGTTCTTC.

The CDR3: CASSYRNSPLHF. The CDR3 DNA reads TGTGCCAGCAGCTACCGTAATTCACCCCTCCACTTT. The V and J genes are TRBV7-9 and TRBJ1-6; D remains ambiguous. CDR3 length: 12 amino acids. Trimming pared 4 bases from V and 6 bases from J, leaving 4 bases between. Germline V gene data show CDR1 as SEHNR and CDR2 as FQNEAQ (reference sequence). Full variable domain (rest looked up from reference TRBV7-9 and TRBJ1-6): DTGVSQNPRHKITKRGQNVTFRCDPISEHNRLYWYRQTLGQGPEFLTYFQNEAQLEKSRLLSDRFSAERPKGSFSTLEIQRTEQGDSAMYLCASSYRNSPLHFGNGTRLTVT.

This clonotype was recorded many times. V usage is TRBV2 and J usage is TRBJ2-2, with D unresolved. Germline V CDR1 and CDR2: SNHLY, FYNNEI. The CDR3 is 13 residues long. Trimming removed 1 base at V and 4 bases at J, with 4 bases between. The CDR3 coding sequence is TGTGCCAGCAGTGAAGGCGGCACCGGGGAGCTGTTTTTT. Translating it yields CASSEGGTGELFF.

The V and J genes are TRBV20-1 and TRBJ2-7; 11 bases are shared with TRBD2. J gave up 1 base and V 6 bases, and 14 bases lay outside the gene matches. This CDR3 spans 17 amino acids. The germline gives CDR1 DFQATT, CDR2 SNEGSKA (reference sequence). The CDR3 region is CSAVGGSGRAPSYEQYF. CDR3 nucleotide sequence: TGCAGTGCCGTTGGTGGTAGCGGGAGGGCCCCTTCCTACGAGCAGTACTTC.

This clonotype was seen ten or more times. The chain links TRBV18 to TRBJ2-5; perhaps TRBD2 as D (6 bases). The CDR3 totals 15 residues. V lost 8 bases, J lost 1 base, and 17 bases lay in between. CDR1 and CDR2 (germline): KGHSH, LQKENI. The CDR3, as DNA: TGTGCCAGCACAAGCAGTCGGGGACTCCAAGAGACCCAGTACTTC. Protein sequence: CASTSSRGLQETQYF.

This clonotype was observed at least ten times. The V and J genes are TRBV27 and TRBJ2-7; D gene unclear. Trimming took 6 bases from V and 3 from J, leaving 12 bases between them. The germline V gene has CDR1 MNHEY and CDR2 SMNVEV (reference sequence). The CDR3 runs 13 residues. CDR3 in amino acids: CASSFGLLYEQYF. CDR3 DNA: TGTGCCAGCAGCTTCGGGCTCCTCTACGAGCAGTACTTC.

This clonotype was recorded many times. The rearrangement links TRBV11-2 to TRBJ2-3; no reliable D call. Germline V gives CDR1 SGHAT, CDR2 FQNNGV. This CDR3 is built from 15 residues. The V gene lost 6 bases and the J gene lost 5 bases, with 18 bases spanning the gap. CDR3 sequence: CASRGSLMPRDTQYF. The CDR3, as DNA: TGTGCCAGCAGGGGAAGCCTCATGCCACGAGATACGCAGTATTTT.

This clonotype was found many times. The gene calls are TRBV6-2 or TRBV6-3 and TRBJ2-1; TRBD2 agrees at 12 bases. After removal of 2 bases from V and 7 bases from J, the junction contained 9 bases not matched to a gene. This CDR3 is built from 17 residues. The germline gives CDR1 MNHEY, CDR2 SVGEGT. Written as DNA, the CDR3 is TGTGCCAGCAGTTACCGCCTGACTAGCGGGAGCGGGAATGAGCAGTTCTTC. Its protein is CASSYRLTSGSGNEQFF.

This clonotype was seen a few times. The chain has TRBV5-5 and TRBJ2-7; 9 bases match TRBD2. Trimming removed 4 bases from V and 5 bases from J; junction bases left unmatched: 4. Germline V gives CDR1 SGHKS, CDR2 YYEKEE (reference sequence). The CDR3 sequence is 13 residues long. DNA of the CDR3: TGTGCCAGCAGCACCATAGCGGGAGACGAGCAGTACTTC. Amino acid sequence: CASSTIAGDEQYF.